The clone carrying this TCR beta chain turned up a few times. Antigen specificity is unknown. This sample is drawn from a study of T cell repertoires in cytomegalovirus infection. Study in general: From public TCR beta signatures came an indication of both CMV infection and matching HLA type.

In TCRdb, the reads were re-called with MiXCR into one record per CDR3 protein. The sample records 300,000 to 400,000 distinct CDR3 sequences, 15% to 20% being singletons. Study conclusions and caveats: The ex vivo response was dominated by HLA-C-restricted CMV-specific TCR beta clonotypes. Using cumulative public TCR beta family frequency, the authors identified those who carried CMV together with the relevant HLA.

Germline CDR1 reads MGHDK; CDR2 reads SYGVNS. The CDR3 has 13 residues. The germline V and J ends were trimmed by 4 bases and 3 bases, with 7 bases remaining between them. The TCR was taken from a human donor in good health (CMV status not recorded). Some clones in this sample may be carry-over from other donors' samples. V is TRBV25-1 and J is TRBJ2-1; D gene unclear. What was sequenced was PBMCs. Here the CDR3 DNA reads TGTGCCAGCAGTGGAAGGGACTACAATGAGCAGTTCTTC. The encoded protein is CASSGRDYNEQFF. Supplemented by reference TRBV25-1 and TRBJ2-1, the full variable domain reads EADIYQTPRYLVIGTGKKITLECSQTMGHDKMYWYQQDPGMELHLIHYSYGVNSTEKGDLSSESTVSRIRTEHFPLTLESARPSHTSQYLCASSGRDYNEQFFGPGTRLTVL.